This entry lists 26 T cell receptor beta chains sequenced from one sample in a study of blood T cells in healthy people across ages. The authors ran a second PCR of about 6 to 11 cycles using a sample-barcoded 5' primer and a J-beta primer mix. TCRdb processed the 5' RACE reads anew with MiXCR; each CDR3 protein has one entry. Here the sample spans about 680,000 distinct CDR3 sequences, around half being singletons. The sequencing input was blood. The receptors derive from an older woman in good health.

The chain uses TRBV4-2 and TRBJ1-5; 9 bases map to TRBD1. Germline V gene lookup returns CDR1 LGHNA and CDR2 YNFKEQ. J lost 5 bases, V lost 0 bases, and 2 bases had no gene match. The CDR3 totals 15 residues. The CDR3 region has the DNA TGTGCCAGCAGCCAAGAGGACAGGGGCTATCAGCCCCAGCATTTT. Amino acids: CASSQEDRGYQPQHF.

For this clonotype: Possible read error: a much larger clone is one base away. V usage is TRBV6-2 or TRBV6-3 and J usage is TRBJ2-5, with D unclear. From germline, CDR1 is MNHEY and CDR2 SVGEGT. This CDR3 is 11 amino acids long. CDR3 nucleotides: TGTGCCTGCAGTTCCGCCGAGACCCAGTACTTC. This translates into CACSSAETQYF.

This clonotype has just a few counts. CDR3 loop: CASSPRASYGYTF. The DNA for the CDR3 is TGTGCCAGCAGCCCCCGGGCCTCCTATGGCTACACCTTC. The chain combines TRBV3-1 with TRBJ1-2; D gene ambiguous. CDR3 length: 13 amino acids. V was cut by 4 bases and J by 4 bases, with 10 bases left in between. Germline V gene sequence: CDR1 LGHDT, CDR2 YNNKEL (reference sequence).

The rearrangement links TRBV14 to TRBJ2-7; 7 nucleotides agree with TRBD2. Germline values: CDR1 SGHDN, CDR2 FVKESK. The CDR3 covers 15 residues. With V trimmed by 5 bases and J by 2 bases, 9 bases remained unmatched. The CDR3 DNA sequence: TGTGCCAGCAGCTTACGGACTAGGACCACCTACGAGCAGTACTTC. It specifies CASSLRTRTTYEQYF.

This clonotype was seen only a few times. Written as DNA, the CDR3 is TGTGCCAGCAGACCCATCGACAGGGACTACTACAATGAGCAGTTCTTC. It codes for CASRPIDRDYYNEQFF. The V and J genes are TRBV28 and TRBJ2-1; either TRBD1 or TRBD2 may fit D (7 bases each). With 6 bases removed from V and 3 bases from J, the gap between germline ends came to 18 bases. Germline V gene lookup returns CDR1 MDHEN and CDR2 SYDVKM. The CDR3 has 16 residues.

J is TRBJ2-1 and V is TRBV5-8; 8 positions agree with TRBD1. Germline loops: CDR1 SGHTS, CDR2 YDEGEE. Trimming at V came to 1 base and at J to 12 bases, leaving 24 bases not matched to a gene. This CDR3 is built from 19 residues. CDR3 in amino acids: CASSLLGANYMTDTGGQFF. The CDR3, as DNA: TGTGCCAGCAGCTTGTTAGGGGCCAATTACATGACCGATACAGGGGGGCAGTTCTTC.

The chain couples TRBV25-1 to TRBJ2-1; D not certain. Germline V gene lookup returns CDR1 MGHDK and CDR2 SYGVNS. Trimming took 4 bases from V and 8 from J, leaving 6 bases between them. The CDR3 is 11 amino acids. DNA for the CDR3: TGTGCCAGCAGTGGGTATCATGAGCAGTTCTTC. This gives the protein CASSGYHEQFF. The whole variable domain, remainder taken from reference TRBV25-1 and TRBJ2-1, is EADIYQTPRYLVIGTGKKITLECSQTMGHDKMYWYQQDPGMELHLIHYSYGVNSTEKGDLSSESTVSRIRTEHFPLTLESARPSHTSQYLCASSGYHEQFFGPGTRLTVL.

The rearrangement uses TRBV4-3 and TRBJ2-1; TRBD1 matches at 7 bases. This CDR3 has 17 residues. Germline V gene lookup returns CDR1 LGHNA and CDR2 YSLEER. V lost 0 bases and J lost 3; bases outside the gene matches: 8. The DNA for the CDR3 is TGCGCCAGCAGCCAAGAAGATAAGGCAGGGGGCTACAATGAGCAGTTCTTC. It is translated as CASSQEDKAGGYNEQFF.

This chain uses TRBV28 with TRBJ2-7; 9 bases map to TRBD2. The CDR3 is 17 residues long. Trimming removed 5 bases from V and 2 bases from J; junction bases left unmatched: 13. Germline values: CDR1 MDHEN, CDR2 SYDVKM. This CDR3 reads CASSTGGLADGPYEQYF. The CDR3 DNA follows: TGTGCCAGCAGTACCGGGGGACTAGCAGACGGGCCCTACGAGCAGTACTTC.

The CDR3: CASTPRRSFDYEQYF. In DNA, the CDR3 is TGTGCCAGCACCCCTCGGCGGAGTTTCGACTACGAGCAGTACTTC. The chain recombines TRBV6-2 or TRBV6-3 with TRBJ2-7; D is ambiguous. The CDR3 has 15 amino acids. The V end was cut by 7 bases, the J end by 3 bases, with 19 bases between. CDR1 and CDR2 (germline): MNHEY, SVGEGT.

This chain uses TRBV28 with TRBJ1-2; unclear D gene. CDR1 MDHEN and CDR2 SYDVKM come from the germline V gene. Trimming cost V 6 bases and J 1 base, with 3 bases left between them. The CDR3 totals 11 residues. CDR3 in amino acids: CASRLNYGYTF. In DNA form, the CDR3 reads TGTGCCAGCAGGCTTAACTATGGCTACACCTTC.

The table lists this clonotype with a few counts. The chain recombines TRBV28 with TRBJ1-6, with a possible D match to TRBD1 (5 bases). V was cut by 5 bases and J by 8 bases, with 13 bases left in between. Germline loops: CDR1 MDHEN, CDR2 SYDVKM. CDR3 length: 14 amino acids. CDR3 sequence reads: CASSPGQGDSPLHF. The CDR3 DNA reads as TGTGCCAGCAGTCCCGGCCAGGGAGATTCACCCCTCCACTTT.

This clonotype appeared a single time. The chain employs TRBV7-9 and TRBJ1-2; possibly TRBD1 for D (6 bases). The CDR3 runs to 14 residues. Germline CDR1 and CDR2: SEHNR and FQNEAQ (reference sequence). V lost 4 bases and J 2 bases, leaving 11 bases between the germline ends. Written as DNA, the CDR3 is TGTGCCAGCAGCTGGGGGGGCATAAACTATGGCTACACCTTC. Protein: CASSWGGINYGYTF.

The CDR3 here is CASSLIGQGYSPLHF. The CDR3 nucleotides are TGTGCCAGCAGTTTAATCGGACAGGGGTATTCACCCCTCCACTTT. This chain links TRBV27 with TRBJ1-6; the match to TRBD1 covers 9 bases. The germline gives CDR1 MNHEY, CDR2 SMNVEV (reference sequence). V gave up 2 bases and J gave up 8 bases; unmatched junction bases: 4. The CDR3 has 15 amino acids.

The CDR3 bases are TGTGCCAGCAGTTTATCCGGAGAGACCTATGGCTACACCTTC. It is translated as CASSLSGETYGYTF. The chain is built from TRBV28 and TRBJ1-2, with D hard to call. Trimming pared 1 base from V and 4 bases from J, leaving 10 bases between. The CDR3 length is 14 residues. Germline V gene data show CDR1 as MDHEN and CDR2 as SYDVKM.

CDR3 coding DNA: TGTGCCAGCAGCTTATGGCCGACGGGGTCTGGGGCCAACGTCCTGACTTTC. Residues: CASSLWPTGSGANVLTF. The chain is built from TRBV7-8 and TRBJ2-6; a possible D gene is TRBD2 (5 bases). Looked up from germline, CDR1 is SGHVS and CDR2 is FQNEAQ. With 2 bases removed from V and 1 base from J, the gap between germline ends came to 12 bases. The CDR3 sequence is 17 residues long.

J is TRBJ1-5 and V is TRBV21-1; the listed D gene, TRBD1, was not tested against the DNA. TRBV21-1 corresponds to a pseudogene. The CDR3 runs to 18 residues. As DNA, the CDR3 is TGTGCCAGCAGCAAAGTGGGAGGGACAGGTGGTCTCAGTCAGCCCCAGCATTTT. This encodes CASSKVGGTGGLSQPQHF.

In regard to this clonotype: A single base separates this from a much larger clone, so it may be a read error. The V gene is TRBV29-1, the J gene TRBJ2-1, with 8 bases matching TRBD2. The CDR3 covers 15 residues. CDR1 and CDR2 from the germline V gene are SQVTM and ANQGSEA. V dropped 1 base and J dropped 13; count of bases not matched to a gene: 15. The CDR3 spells CSVEGSGGWQETQFF. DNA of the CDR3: TGCAGCGTTGAAGGATCGGGAGGGTGGCAAGAGACCCAGTTCTTC.

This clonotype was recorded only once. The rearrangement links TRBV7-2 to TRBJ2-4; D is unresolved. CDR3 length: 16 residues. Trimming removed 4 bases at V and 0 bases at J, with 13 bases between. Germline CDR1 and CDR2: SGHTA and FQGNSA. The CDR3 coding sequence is TGTACCAGCAGCTACGCCCCAGGCCTAGCCAAAAACATTCAGTACTTC. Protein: CTSSYAPGLAKNIQYF.

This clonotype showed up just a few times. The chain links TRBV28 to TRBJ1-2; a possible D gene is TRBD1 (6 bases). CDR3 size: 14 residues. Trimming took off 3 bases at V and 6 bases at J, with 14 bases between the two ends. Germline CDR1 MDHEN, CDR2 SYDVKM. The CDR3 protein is CASSLGRGRDGYTF. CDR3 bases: TGTGCCAGCAGTTTGGGCAGGGGCAGAGATGGCTACACCTTC.

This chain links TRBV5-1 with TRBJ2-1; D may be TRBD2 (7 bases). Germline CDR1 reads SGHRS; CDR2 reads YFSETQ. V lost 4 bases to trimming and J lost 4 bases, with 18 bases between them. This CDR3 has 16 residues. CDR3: CASSAGAGGSYNEQFF. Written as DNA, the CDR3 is TGCGCCAGCAGCGCGGGGGCCGGGGGCTCGTACAATGAGCAGTTCTTC.

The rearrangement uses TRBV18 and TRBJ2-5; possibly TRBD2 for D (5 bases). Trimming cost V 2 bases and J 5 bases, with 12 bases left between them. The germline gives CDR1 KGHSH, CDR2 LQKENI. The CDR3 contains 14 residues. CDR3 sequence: CASSPAGGSETQYF. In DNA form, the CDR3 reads TGTGCCAGCTCACCAGCTGGAGGTTCGGAGACCCAGTACTTC.

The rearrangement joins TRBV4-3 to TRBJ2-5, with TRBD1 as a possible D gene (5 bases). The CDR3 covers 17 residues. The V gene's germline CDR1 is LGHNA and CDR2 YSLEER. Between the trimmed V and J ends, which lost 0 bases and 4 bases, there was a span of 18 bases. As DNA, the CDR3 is TGCGCCAGCAGCCAAGAGCCGCCCCAGTCGCAGGGAGAGACCCAGTACTTC. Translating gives CASSQEPPQSQGETQYF.

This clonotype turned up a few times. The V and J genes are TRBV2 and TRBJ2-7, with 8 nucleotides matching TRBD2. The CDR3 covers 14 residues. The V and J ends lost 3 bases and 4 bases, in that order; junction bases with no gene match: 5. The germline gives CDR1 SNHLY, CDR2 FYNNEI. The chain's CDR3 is CASSDSGSLYEQYF. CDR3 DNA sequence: TGTGCCAGCAGTGACAGCGGGAGTTTGTACGAGCAGTACTTC.

The CDR3, as DNA: TGCAGTGCTAGAGGTTCACGCTTCTCCTACGAGCAGTACTTC. Translation: CSARGSRFSYEQYF. V gene TRBV20-1 combines with J gene TRBJ2-7; unclear D gene. Germline-derived CDR1 and CDR2 are DFQATT and SNEGSKA (reference sequence). CDR3 length: 14 amino acids. Trimming took off 1 base at V and 0 bases at J, with 10 bases between the two ends.

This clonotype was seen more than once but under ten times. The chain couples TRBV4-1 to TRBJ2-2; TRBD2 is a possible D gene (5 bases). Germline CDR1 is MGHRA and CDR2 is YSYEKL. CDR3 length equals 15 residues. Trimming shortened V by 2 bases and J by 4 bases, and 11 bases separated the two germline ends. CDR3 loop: CASSQRRGSTGELFF. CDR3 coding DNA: TGCGCCAGCAGCCAACGACGGGGTAGCACCGGGGAGCTGTTTTTT.